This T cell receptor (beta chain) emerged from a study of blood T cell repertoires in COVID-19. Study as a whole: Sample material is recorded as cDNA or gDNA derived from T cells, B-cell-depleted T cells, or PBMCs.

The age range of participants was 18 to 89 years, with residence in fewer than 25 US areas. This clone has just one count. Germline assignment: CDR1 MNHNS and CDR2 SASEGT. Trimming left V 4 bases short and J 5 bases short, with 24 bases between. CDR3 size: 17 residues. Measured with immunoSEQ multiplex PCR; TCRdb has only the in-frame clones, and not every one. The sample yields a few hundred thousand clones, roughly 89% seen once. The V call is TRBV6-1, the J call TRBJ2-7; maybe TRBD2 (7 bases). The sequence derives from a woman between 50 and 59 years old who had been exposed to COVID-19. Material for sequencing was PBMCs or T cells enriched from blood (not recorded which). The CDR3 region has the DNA TGTGCCAGCAGTGGGAGAATGATTTTAGGGGGGGAAGACGAGCAGTACTTC. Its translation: CASSGRMILGGEDEQYF.